A single sample is the source of the 9 T cell receptor beta chains below, sequenced in a study of cytotoxic CD8 clonotypes in ibrutinib-treated CLL. Using immunoSEQ multiplex PCR, the repertoire was profiled, and TCRdb retains in-frame clones only, with some absent. The sample lists fewer than 400,000 clones, roughly 70% occurring once. Sequences were derived from PBMCs, sampled after 36 months of ibrutinib treatment. These receptors all stem from a human donor with chronic lymphocytic leukemia.

The chain links TRBV9 to TRBJ2-1; 11 nucleotides align to TRBD2. In germline, CDR1 is SGDLS, CDR2 YYNGEE. V trimming: 6 bases; J trimming: 7 bases; junction bases outside the gene matches: 9. The CDR3 length is 15 residues. DNA for the CDR3: TGTGCCAGCAACTTAGCGGGGGGGCCTAGGAATGAGCAGTTCTTC. Translation: CASNLAGGPRNEQFF. The complete variable domain, with remaining parts taken from reference TRBV9 and TRBJ2-1, reads DSGVTQTPKHLITATGQRVTLRCSPRSGDLSVYWYQQSLDQGLQFLIQYYNGEERAKGNILERFSAQQFPDLHSELNLSSLELGDSALYFCASNLAGGPRNEQFFGPGTRLTVL.

This sequence joins TRBV4-3 and TRBJ2-1, with D possibly matching TRBD1 (5 bases). The V gene lost 0 bases and the J gene lost 6 bases, with 18 bases spanning the gap. Germline lookup yields CDR1 LGHNA and CDR2 YSLEER. The CDR3 is made up of 17 amino acids. DNA for the CDR3: TGCGCCAGCAGCCAAGAAATAAGGGTAGGGGCGAGCAATGAGCAGTTCTTC. Translated, it gives CASSQEIRVGASNEQFF.

A remark on this clone: One end of the junction fails to match germline, which may point to a read error. This chain connects TRBV15 to TRBJ2-3; D is undetermined. This CDR3 is built from 11 residues. CDR1 and CDR2 from the germline V gene are LNHNV and YYDKDF (reference sequence). This CDR3 is CATSRDSAPDF. DNA for the CDR3: TGTGCCACCAGCAGAGATTCGGCTCCGGATTTT. The full variable domain, in which reference TRBV15 and TRBJ2-3 provide the parts outside the CDR3, is DAMVIQNPRYQVTQFGKPVTLSCSQTLNHNVMYWYQQKSSQAPKLLFHYYDKDFNNEADTPDNFQSRRPNTSFCFLDIRSPGLGDTAMYLCATSRDSAPDFGPGTRLTVL.

J is TRBJ2-7 and V is TRBV6-1; 7 bases map to TRBD1. CDR3 size: 15 residues. The V gene end was trimmed by 3 bases and the J gene end by 3 bases; junction bases not matched to a gene: 8. Germline-derived CDR1 and CDR2 are MNHNS and SASEGT. CDR3 sequence reads: CASSDYRGPIYEQYF. CDR3 DNA: TGTGCCAGCAGTGATTACAGGGGACCTATCTACGAGCAGTACTTC.

This clone was observed a handful of times. The CDR3: CASSPGVIGNQPQHF. The CDR3, as DNA: TGTGCCAGCAGTCCAGGGGTAATAGGCAATCAGCCCCAGCATTTT. The chain is built from TRBV27 and TRBJ1-5; D possibly corresponds to TRBD1 (6 bases). Looked up from germline, CDR1 is MNHEY and CDR2 is SMNVEV (reference sequence). The V and J ends lost 5 bases and 2 bases respectively, with 13 bases between them. The CDR3 loop spans 15 amino acids.

This clone was observed a handful of times. The chain is built from TRBV29-1 and TRBJ2-7; D is tentatively TRBD1 or TRBD2 (6 bases each). Germline CDR1 and CDR2: SQVTM and ANQGSEA. The CDR3 consists of 12 residues. V was cut by 2 bases and J by 5 bases, with 10 bases left in between. CDR3 sequence reads: CSVELGGNEQYF. The CDR3, as DNA: TGCAGCGTTGAATTAGGGGGGAACGAGCAGTACTTC.

This clone was seen just once. The genes are TRBV28 and TRBJ1-4; D call uncertain. V lost 5 bases to trimming and J lost 0 bases, with 13 bases between them. The germline CDR1 and CDR2 sequences are MDHEN and SYDVKM. The CDR3 has 16 amino acids. In nucleotides, the CDR3 is TGTGCCAGCAGTCCCCAAATGAGGGCAACTAATGAAAAACTGTTTTTT. It specifies CASSPQMRATNEKLFF.

The chain links TRBV25-1 to TRBJ1-2; no clear D. V was clipped by 7 bases and J by 4 bases, with 7 bases between them. CDR3 length: 11 amino acids. Germline lookup yields CDR1 MGHDK and CDR2 SYGVNS. The CDR3 spells CASTAGYGYTF. The CDR3 DNA follows: TGTGCCAGCACGGCAGGCTATGGCTACACCTTC.

The genes are TRBV7-9 and TRBJ1-2; TRBD1 matches 7 bases. J gave up 3 bases and V 4 bases, and 8 bases lay outside the gene matches. The CDR3 extends over 15 amino acids. Germline assignment: CDR1 SEHNR and CDR2 FQNEAQ (reference sequence). The CDR3 loop reads CASSSPPTGHYGYTF. Here the CDR3 DNA reads TGTGCCAGCAGCTCACCCCCGACAGGGCACTATGGCTACACCTTC.